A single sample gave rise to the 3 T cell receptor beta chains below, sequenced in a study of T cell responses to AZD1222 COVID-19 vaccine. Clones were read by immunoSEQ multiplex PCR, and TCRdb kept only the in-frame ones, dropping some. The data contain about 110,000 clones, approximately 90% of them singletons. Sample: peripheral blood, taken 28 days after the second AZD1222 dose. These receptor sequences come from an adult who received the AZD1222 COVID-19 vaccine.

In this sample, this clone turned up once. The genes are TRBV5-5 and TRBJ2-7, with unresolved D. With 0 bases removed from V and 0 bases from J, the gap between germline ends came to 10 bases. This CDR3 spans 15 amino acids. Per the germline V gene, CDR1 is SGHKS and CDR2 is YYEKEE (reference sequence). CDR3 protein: CASSLGDNLSYEQYF. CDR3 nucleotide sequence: TGTGCCAGCAGCTTGGGCGACAACCTCTCCTACGAGCAGTACTTC.

For the CDR3, the DNA is TGTGCCAGCAGTTTATTCGGGGCTGGGTCCTACAATGAGCAGTTCTTC. Translated, it gives CASSLFGAGSYNEQFF. V is TRBV27 and J is TRBJ2-1; D possibly uses TRBD1 or TRBD2 (5 bases each). The CDR3 extends over 16 amino acids. Germline loops: CDR1 MNHEY, CDR2 SMNVEV (reference sequence). V was clipped by 1 base and J by 1 base, with 11 bases between them.

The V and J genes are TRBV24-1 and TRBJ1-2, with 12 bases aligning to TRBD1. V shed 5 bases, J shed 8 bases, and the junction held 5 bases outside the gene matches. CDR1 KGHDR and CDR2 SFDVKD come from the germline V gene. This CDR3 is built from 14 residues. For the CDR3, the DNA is TGTGCCACCAGTGCGACCGGGACAGGGGGCGGCTACACCTTC. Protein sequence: CATSATGTGGGYTF.